This T cell receptor (beta chain) came from a study of T-cell reconstitution after alpha-beta-depleted transplantation in children. Preparation of the TCRbeta library used unique molecular identifiers. A single record per CDR3 protein comes from TCRdb applying MiXCR to the PCR reads. Among 100,000 to 120,000 distinct CDR3 sequences, around 6.4% were seen once, and the ten largest hold roughly 25%. Ten or more counts support this clonotype. The V gene lost 5 bases and the J gene lost 11 bases, with 16 bases spanning the gap. This CDR3 has 13 amino acids. Germline assignment: CDR1 MNHEY and CDR2 SMNVEV (reference sequence).

V and J are TRBV27 and TRBJ1-5; D unclear. This receptor was taken from a male patient aged 2 to 9 who had a stem cell transplant for acute lymphoblastic leukemia, so the T cells may come from the graft donor. The source was PBMCs, mostly from graft donor cells, collected 360 days after TCRalphabeta/CD19-depleted stem cell transplant. CDR3 region: CASSATPDRTQHF. The CDR3 DNA follows: TGTGCCAGCAGTGCCACTCCCGATCGGACCCAGCATTTT.